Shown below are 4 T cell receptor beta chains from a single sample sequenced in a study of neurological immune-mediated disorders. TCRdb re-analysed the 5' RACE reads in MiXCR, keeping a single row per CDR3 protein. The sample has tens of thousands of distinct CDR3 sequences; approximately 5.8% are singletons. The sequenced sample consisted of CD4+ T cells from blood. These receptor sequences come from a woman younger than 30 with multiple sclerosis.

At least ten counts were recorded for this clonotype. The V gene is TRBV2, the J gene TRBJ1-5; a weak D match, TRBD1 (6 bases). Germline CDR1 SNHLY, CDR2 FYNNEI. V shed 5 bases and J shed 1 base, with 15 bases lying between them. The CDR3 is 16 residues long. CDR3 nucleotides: TGTGCCAGCAGTAAGGGGGGGGGAATCAGCAATCAGCCCCAGCATTTT. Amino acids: CASSKGGGISNQPQHF.

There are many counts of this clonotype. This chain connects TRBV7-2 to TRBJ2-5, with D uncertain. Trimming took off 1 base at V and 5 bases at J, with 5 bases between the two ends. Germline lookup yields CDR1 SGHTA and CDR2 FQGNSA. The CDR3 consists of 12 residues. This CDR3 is CASSLVTETQYF. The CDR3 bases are TGTGCCAGCAGCTTAGTAACGGAGACCCAGTACTTC.

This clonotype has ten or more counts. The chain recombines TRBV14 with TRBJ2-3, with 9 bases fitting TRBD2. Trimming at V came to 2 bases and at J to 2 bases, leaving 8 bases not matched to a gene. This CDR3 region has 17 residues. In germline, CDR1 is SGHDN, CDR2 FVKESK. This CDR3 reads CASSQSLRGGTTDTQYF. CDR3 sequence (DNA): TGTGCCAGCAGCCAATCCCTGCGGGGGGGCACCACAGATACGCAGTATTTT. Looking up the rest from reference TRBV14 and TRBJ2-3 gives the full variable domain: EAGVTQFPSHSVIEKGQTVTLRCDPISGHDNLYWYRRVMGKEIKFLLHFVKESKQDESGMPNNRFLAERTGGTYSTLKVQPAELEDSGVYFCASSQSLRGGTTDTQYFGPGTRLTVL.

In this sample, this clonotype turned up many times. This chain's CDR3 is CASSYSRTGRTGELFF. The CDR3 nucleotides are TGTGCCAGCAGTTACTCGCGGACAGGGAGGACCGGGGAGCTGTTTTTT. The chain has TRBV6-5 and TRBJ2-2; TRBD1 agrees at 8 bases. The CDR3 contains 16 residues. Germline trimming cut 0 bases from V and 5 bases from J; bases unmatched to any gene: 5. Per the germline V gene, CDR1 is MNHEY and CDR2 is SVGAGI.